This entry lists 13 T cell receptor beta chains sequenced from one sample in a study of cytomegalovirus exposure and HLA in healthy donors. The PCR made use of 60 Vbeta and 13 Jbeta primers. The data were produced by immunoSEQ multiplex PCR, yet TCRdb's version contains in-frame clones alone and is incomplete. The sample records 50,000 or so clones, about 81% being singletons. The sequenced sample consisted of PBMCs. The receptors were sampled from a boy aged 5-17 years in good health and CMV-seropositive.

The rearrangement uses TRBV6-5 and TRBJ1-6, with 8 bases fitting TRBD1. CDR1 is MNHEY, CDR2 SVGAGI, per germline. The V gene end was trimmed by 6 bases and the J gene end by 10 bases; junction bases not matched to a gene: 8. The CDR3 is 14 amino acids. The CDR3 spells CASSRTGFGSPLHF. In DNA form, the CDR3 reads TGTGCCAGCAGCAGGACAGGGTTCGGATCACCCCTCCACTTT.

The chain is built from TRBV6-4 and TRBJ2-1; D possibly corresponds to TRBD1 (5 bases). Germline assignment: CDR1 MRHNA and CDR2 SNTAGT. There are 14 residues in the CDR3. The V and J ends lost 10 bases and 5 bases respectively, with 18 bases between them. CDR3 in DNA: TGTGCCACTAAAATCTTCCAGGGTCACAATGAGCAGTTCTTC. This codes for CATKIFQGHNEQFF.

The chain links TRBV28 to TRBJ1-5, with D tentatively TRBD1 (5 bases). Trimming shortened V by 1 base and J by 2 bases, and 9 bases separated the two germline ends. CDR1 is MDHEN and CDR2 is SYDVKM in the germline V gene. The CDR3 has 15 residues. The CDR3 loop is CASSLSGKGNQPQHF. The CDR3, as DNA: TGTGCCAGCAGTTTATCAGGGAAGGGCAATCAGCCCCAGCATTTT.

V usage is TRBV5-1 and J usage is TRBJ2-5; 8 bases line up with TRBD1. The J call may be faulty, since TRBJ2-7 better matches the DNA end. The CDR3 runs 17 residues. Germline CDR1 is SGHRS and CDR2 is YFSETQ. For the CDR3, the DNA is TGCGCCAGCAGCTGGGGTACCGGGACAGGAAGAACCTACGAGCAGTACTTC. This sequence encodes CASSWGTGTGRTYEQYF.

V gene TRBV10-1 combines with J gene TRBJ2-2; 7 positions match TRBD1. Trimming cost V 6 bases and J 5 bases; bases outside gene matches: 15. The CDR3 is 17 residues long. The germline gives CDR1 WNHNN, CDR2 SYGVQD (reference sequence). This CDR3 reads CASSLKPQGDPTGELFF. CDR3 in DNA: TGCGCCAGCAGCCTAAAGCCTCAGGGGGACCCGACCGGGGAGCTGTTTTTT.

This chain connects TRBV14 to TRBJ1-1; tentative D call: TRBD1 (6 bases). The V and J ends lost 6 bases and 5 bases respectively, with 13 bases between them. The CDR3 runs 13 residues. Germline V gene data show CDR1 as SGHDN and CDR2 as FVKESK. CDR3 residues: CASSGGVWTEAFF. DNA of the CDR3: TGTGCCAGCAGTGGGGGCGTTTGGACTGAAGCTTTCTTT.

The rearrangement joins TRBV7-5 to TRBJ1-3. TRBV7-5 is a pseudogene. The CDR3 length is 15 residues. Here the CDR3 reads CVRSLGEVAGNTIYF. The CDR3 DNA sequence: TGTGTCAGAAGCTTAGGTGAGGTGGCTGGAAACACCATATATTTT.

About this clone: Mismatch with germline at one junction end may stem from a read error. The CDR3 DNA follows: TGTTCCAGCAGATTCACAGGGGGCACTGAAGCTTTCTTT. Translated, it gives CSSRFTGGTEAFF. The chain is built from TRBV7-9 and TRBJ1-1; 8 positions agree with TRBD1. CDR3 length: 13 residues. Germline CDR1 SEHNR, CDR2 FQNEAQ (reference sequence).

V gene TRBV6-6 combines with J gene TRBJ2-1; tentative D call: TRBD2 (6 bases). The germline V gene has CDR1 MNHNY and CDR2 SVGAGI (reference sequence). The CDR3 loop spans 15 amino acids. V shed 5 bases and J shed 3 bases, with 14 bases lying between them. Here the CDR3 reads CASSLNSGFYNEQFF. The CDR3, as DNA: TGTGCCAGCAGTCTAAATAGCGGATTCTACAATGAGCAGTTCTTC.

The chain joins TRBV5-5 to TRBJ2-5; D uncertain. V was pared by 2 bases and J by 0 bases, with 5 bases between. The CDR3 loop spans 13 amino acids. Germline V gene data show CDR1 as SGHKS and CDR2 as YYEKEE (reference sequence). The chain's CDR3 is CASSLPDQETQYF. CDR3 coding DNA: TGTGCCAGCAGCTTACCAGACCAAGAGACCCAGTACTTC.

The chain recombines TRBV11-2 with TRBJ2-1, with 8 bases fitting TRBD2. Germline V CDR1 and CDR2: SGHAT, FQNNGV. The CDR3 totals 13 residues. V dropped 1 base and J dropped 7; count of bases not matched to a gene: 0. CDR3 protein: CASSLAGGNEQFF. The CDR3 coding sequence is TGTGCCAGCAGCTTAGCGGGGGGGAATGAGCAGTTCTTC.

This clone was observed once. The V gene is TRBV9, the J gene TRBJ2-5, with a tentative D call TRBD2 (5 bases). The CDR3 is 16 residues long. V was clipped by 6 bases and J by 3 bases, with 21 bases between them. The germline V gene has CDR1 SGDLS and CDR2 YYNGEE. The CDR3 DNA sequence: TGTGCCAGCAATCAATTCGGACCTGAGGAGGAAGAGACCCAGTACTTC. Translating gives CASNQFGPEEEETQYF.

This clone has a handful of counts. The chain has TRBV6-1 and TRBJ1-1; a possible D gene is TRBD1 (5 bases). With 6 bases removed from V and 1 base from J, the gap between germline ends came to 9 bases. Germline CDR1 MNHNS, CDR2 SASEGT. The CDR3 extends over 13 amino acids. The CDR3 region is CASRRQKNTEAFF. In nucleotides, the CDR3 is TGTGCCAGCAGGAGACAGAAGAACACTGAAGCTTTCTTT.